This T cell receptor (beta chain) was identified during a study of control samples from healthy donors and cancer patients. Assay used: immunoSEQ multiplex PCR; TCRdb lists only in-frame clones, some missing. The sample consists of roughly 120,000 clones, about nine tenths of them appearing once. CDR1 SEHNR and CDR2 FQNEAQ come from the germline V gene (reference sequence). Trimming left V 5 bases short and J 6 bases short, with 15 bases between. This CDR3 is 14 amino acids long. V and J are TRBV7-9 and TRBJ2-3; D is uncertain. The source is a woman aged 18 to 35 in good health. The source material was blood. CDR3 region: CASSQASSADTQYF. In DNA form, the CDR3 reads TGTGCCAGCAGCCAGGCATCTTCGGCGGATACGCAGTATTTT.